This TCR beta chain was identified during a study of graft-versus-host responses after intestinal transplantation. The method was immunoSEQ multiplex PCR; TCRdb's version includes in-frame clones alone and lacks a portion of them. The sample yields roughly 110,000 clones, around nine tenths seen once. With respect to this clone: Its antigen is as yet unknown.

Between the trimmed V and J ends, which lost 5 bases and 4 bases, there was a span of 11 bases. Germline V gene data show CDR1 as MNHEY and CDR2 as SVGAGI. This CDR3 is built from 13 residues. J is TRBJ1-2 and V is TRBV6-5; tentatively, D is TRBD1 (6 bases). This sequence was found in a human donor who was the organ donor for an intestinal transplant. The sample consisted of unstimulated CD4+ T cells sorted from spleen or lymph node cells, taken before transplant. The CDR3 loop reads CASSRGSGYGYTF. The CDR3 DNA is TGTGCCAGCAGTAGGGGGTCGGGCTATGGCTACACCTTC.